These T cell receptor beta chains were read from a single sample in a study of vaccination and CD4 T cells after COVID-19. The antigens for these receptors are not known. TCRdb re-analysed the PCR reads in MiXCR, keeping a single row per CDR3 protein. The sample shows about 6,600 distinct CDR3 sequences, approximately 40% of them seen only once. The specimen was CD4+ T cells from blood, cultured in vitro. Source of these receptors: a human donor in good health. The CDR3 runs from the conserved cysteine through the conserved F or W. A D gene is named only where the DNA matches it firmly. Expanded clones get a size class; other rows say once, few or many, or leave the size out.

CDR3,DNA,J,length,D,V,size
CAWKGPSLNSPLHF,TGTGCCTGGAAGGGGCCTTCGCTCAATTCACCCCTCCACTTT,TRBJ1-6,14,.,TRBV30,.
CSARDSEAGGNLYEQYF,TGCAGTGCTAGAGATAGTGAGGCGGGCGGGAACTTATACGAGCAGTACTTC,TRBJ2-7,17,.,TRBV20-1,once
CSAGGSGDTDTQYF,TGCAGTGCGGGAGGCAGCGGGGACACAGATACGCAGTATTTT,TRBJ2-3,14,TRBD2,TRBV20-1,.
CSVVSVRGYTF,TGCAGCGTTGTCTCGGTAAGAGGCTACACCTTC,TRBJ1-2,11,.,TRBV29-1,.
CAISESEGMATEAFF,TGTGCCATCAGTGAGTCGGAGGGTATGGCGACTGAAGCTTTCTTT,TRBJ1-1,15,.,TRBV10-3,few
CASSGTTDGYTF,TGTGCCAGCAGTGGGACAACCGATGGCTACACCTTC,TRBJ1-2,12,.,TRBV25-1,.
CAWLTGGELFF,TGTGCCTGGTTAACCGGGGGGGAGCTGTTTTTT,TRBJ2-2,11,.,TRBV30,.
CSARALIEQYF,TGCAGTGCTAGAGCACTAATCGAGCAGTACTTC,TRBJ2-7,11,.,TRBV20-1,.
CSARDRLAGGNEQFF,TGCAGTGCTAGAGATCGACTAGCGGGGGGCAATGAGCAGTTCTTC,TRBJ2-1,15,TRBD2,TRBV20-1,.
CSGASGTTNEKLFF,TGCAGTGGGGCTTCGGGTACAACTAATGAAAAACTGTTTTTT,TRBJ1-4,14,.,TRBV20-1,.
CASSEGMDYEQYF,TGTGCCAGCAGCGAGGGGATGGACTACGAGCAGTACTTC,TRBJ2-7,13,.,TRBV9,.
CASSIRGGYTF,TGTGCCAGTAGTATACGGGGGGGCTACACCTTC,TRBJ1-2,11,.,TRBV19,once
CASSLAIGPGTQYF,TGCGCCAGCAGCTTGGCCATTGGCCCTGGGACCCAGTACTTC,TRBJ2-5,14,.,TRBV5-1,.
CASSLGSSGNTIYF,TGTGCCAGCAGCTTAGGGAGCTCTGGAAACACCATATATTTT,TRBJ1-3,14,.,TRBV7-8,.
CASSLSPGSGVNSPLHF,TGTGCCAGCAGCTTAAGCCCCGGATCGGGAGTAAATTCACCCCTCCACTTT,TRBJ1-6,17,.,TRBV7-2,.
CASSPTSGASTDTQYF,TGTGCCAGCAGTCCCACTAGCGGGGCTAGCACAGATACGCAGTATTTT,TRBJ2-3,16,TRBD2,TRBV12-3/TRBV12-4,.
CASSRILAGNTGELFF,TGTGCCAGCAGCCGAATCTTGGCAGGGAACACCGGGGAGCTGTTTTTT,TRBJ2-2,16,.,TRBV11-2,.
CSAPLPGGINYEQYF,TGCAGTGCCCCATTGCCGGGCGGGATTAACTACGAGCAGTACTTC,TRBJ2-7,15,.,TRBV20-1,.
CASRENRDSPLHF,TGTGCCAGCAGGGAAAACAGGGATTCACCCCTCCACTTT,TRBJ1-6,13,.,TRBV2,.
CASRTYRQGDTEAFF,TGTGCCAGTAGAACATATCGACAGGGGGACACTGAAGCTTTCTTT,TRBJ1-1,15,TRBD1,TRBV19,.
CATSRVKGAGEQYF,TGTGCCACCAGCAGAGTAAAGGGGGCAGGGGAGCAGTACTTC,TRBJ2-7,14,TRBD1,TRBV15,.
CSAYGQGDYSNQPQHF,TGCAGTGCTTACGGACAGGGGGATTATAGCAATCAGCCCCAGCATTTT,TRBJ1-5,16,TRBD1,TRBV20-1,few
CASSLVATGNYGYTF,TGTGCCAGCAGCTTAGTAGCTACAGGGAACTATGGCTACACCTTC,TRBJ1-2,15,.,TRBV7-8,few
CASSLEDSPPAFF,TGTGCCAGCAGCTTAGAGGACAGCCCGCCTGCTTTCTTT,TRBJ1-1,13,.,TRBV7-9,.
CASSDTSSGANVLTF,TGTGCCAGCAGTGACACTAGCTCTGGGGCCAACGTCCTGACTTTC,TRBJ2-6,15,.,TRBV6-4,.
CSASHGPREETQYF,TGCAGTGCTAGTCATGGACCCCGGGAGGAGACCCAGTACTTC,TRBJ2-5,14,.,TRBV20-1,few
CASSTQGAGNNQPQHF,TGTGCCAGCAGTACGCAGGGGGCGGGAAACAATCAGCCCCAGCATTTT,TRBJ1-5,16,TRBD1,TRBV6-1,few
CAANPILTTRQGIYGYTF,TGTGCCGCAAACCCCATCCTCACGACCCGACAGGGGATCTATGGCTACACCTTC,TRBJ1-2,18,TRBD1,TRBV24-1,few
CASRLAGSYGYTF,TGTGCCAGCAGGCTGGCAGGGAGCTATGGCTACACCTTC,TRBJ1-2,13,.,TRBV12-3/TRBV12-4,.
CASLGTGVVSEQYF,TGTGCCAGTTTGGGGACAGGGGTGGTAAGCGAGCAGTACTTC,TRBJ2-7,14,TRBD1,TRBV2,.
CASNRLPLNAEAFF,TGTGCCAGCAATCGTCTTCCGCTAAACGCTGAAGCTTTCTTT,TRBJ1-1,14,.,TRBV6-1,.
CASSLQNTEAFF,TGTGCCAGCAGCTTACAGAACACTGAAGCTTTCTTT,TRBJ1-1,12,.,TRBV7-6,.
CASRWGQTSTDTQYF,TGTGCCAGCAGGTGGGGACAGACTAGCACAGATACGCAGTATTTT,TRBJ2-3,15,TRBD1,TRBV2,.
CASSTETRNTEAFF,TGTGCCAGCAGTACTGAAACAAGGAACACTGAAGCTTTCTTT,TRBJ1-1,14,.,TRBV27,.
CASSPKNTEAFF,TGTGCCAGCAGCCCGAAGAACACTGAAGCTTTCTTT,TRBJ1-1,12,.,TRBV7-9,few
CATSGGEYSGYTF,TGTGCCACCAGTGGGGGCGAATACTCTGGCTACACCTTC,TRBJ1-2,13,.,TRBV24-1,few
CASSFGTSGYNEQFF,TGCGCCAGCAGCTTCGGGACTAGCGGTTACAATGAGCAGTTCTTC,TRBJ2-1,15,TRBD2,TRBV5-1,.
CASSEVGAGSDTQYF,TGTGCCAGCAGTGAAGTAGGGGCGGGGTCAGATACGCAGTATTTT,TRBJ2-3,15,.,TRBV6-1,.
CASSYVRVNEQFF,TGTGCCAGCAGTTACGTACGGGTTAATGAGCAGTTCTTC,TRBJ2-1,13,.,TRBV6-5,.
CASSQLAARGNEQFF,TGTGCCAGCAGCCAACTAGCGGCGCGGGGTAATGAGCAGTTCTTC,TRBJ2-1,15,TRBD2,TRBV3-1,.
CASSLTGGTDTQYF,TGTGCCAGCAGCTTAACGGGGGGCACAGATACGCAGTATTTT,TRBJ2-3,14,.,TRBV7-3,.
CASSEAGYEQYF,TGTGCCAGCAGTGAAGCGGGGTACGAGCAGTACTTC,TRBJ2-7,12,.,TRBV25-1,few
CASSFSTDTQYF,TGTGCCAGCAGCTTTAGCACAGATACGCAGTATTTT,TRBJ2-3,12,.,TRBV7-9,.
CASSVVRPGYTF,TGTGCCAGCAGTGTAGTTCGACCTGGCTACACCTTC,TRBJ1-2,12,.,TRBV6-1,.
CASNGVASYNSPLHF,TGTGCCAGCAACGGGGTAGCCAGCTATAATTCACCCCTCCACTTT,TRBJ1-6,15,.,TRBV2,few
CASSYNRETQYF,TGTGCCAGCAGCTACAATAGGGAGACCCAGTACTTC,TRBJ2-5,12,.,TRBV7-9,few
CSASGGSKQPQHF,TGCAGTGCCTCGGGCGGGTCCAAACAGCCCCAGCATTTT,TRBJ1-5,13,.,TRBV20-1,few
CAISESTNNQPQHF,TGTGCCATCAGTGAAAGTACGAACAATCAGCCCCAGCATTTT,TRBJ1-5,14,.,TRBV10-3,few
CASSQDTASQETQYF,TGCGCCAGCAGCCAAGATACGGCTAGCCAAGAGACCCAGTACTTC,TRBJ2-5,15,.,TRBV4-1,once
CAWGGGVSYNSPLHF,TGTGCCTGGGGTGGGGGGGTGTCGTATAATTCACCCCTCCACTTT,TRBJ1-6,15,.,TRBV30,few